The subject of this entry is one T cell receptor (beta chain). Its antigen is still unknown. Adult donors, all healthy and HIV-negative, had no recent acute infections or vaccinations. This entry is derived from a study of shared clonotypes between healthy human individuals. Whole-study findings and limits: Clonotype sharing levels among donors were expected to vary with sequencing depth. Non-shared clonotypes had lower generation probabilities than those shared by all four donors. Compared with memory subsets, naive subsets generally had larger estimated richness.

Only in-frame clones appear in the TCRdb table, and some are missing; sequencing was by immunoSEQ multiplex PCR. The sample shows approximately 2.1 million clones, approximately 95% of them seen only once. The CDR3 length is 14 residues. Deletions cut 4 bases from V and 5 bases from J, with 15 bases between. In germline, CDR1 is SGDLS, CDR2 YYNGEE. The sequenced sample consisted of naive CD4+ T cells from PBMCs. The subset is: CD45RA+ positively selected. This chain connects TRBV9 to TRBJ2-5, with D possibly TRBD1 on 5 matching bases. The TCR originated in a man between 18 and 29 years old in good health. Some clones in this sample may be carry-over from other donors' samples. Here the CDR3 DNA reads TGTGCCAGCAGCTTCCTGGGGTCAGGGGAGACCCAGTACTTC. Protein: CASSFLGSGETQYF.